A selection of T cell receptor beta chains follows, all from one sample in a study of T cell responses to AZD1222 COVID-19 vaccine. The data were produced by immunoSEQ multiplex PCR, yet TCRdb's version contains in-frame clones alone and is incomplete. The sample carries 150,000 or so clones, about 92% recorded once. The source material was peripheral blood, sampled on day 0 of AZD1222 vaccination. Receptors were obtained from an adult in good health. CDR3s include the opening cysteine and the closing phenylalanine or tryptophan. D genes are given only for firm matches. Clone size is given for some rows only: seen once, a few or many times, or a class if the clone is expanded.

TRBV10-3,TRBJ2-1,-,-,CAISVSVGTGNEQFF,TGTGCCATCAGTGTATCCGTTGGGACCGGCAATGAGCAGTTCTTC
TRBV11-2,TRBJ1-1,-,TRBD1,CASSTRTGNTEAFF,TGTGCCAGCAGCACCCGGACAGGGAACACTGAAGCTTTCTTT
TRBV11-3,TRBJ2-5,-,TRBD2,CASRKIGASGGETQYF,TGTGCCAGCAGGAAAATAGGTGCGTCGGGAGGTGAGACCCAGTACTTC
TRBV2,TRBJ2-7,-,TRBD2,CASSEWASGRYEQYF,TGTGCCAGCAGTGAATGGGCTAGCGGGAGATACGAGCAGTACTTC
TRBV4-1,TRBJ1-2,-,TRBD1,CASSQARTGANYGYTF,TGCGCCAGCAGCCAAGCCCGGACAGGCGCGAATTATGGCTACACCTTC
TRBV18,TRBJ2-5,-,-,CASSPLFRTDQYQETQYF,TGTGCCAGCTCACCACTCTTTCGGACAGATCAGTACCAAGAGACCCAGTACTTC
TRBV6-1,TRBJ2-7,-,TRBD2,CASSESGRAYEQYF,TGTGCCAGCAGTGAAAGCGGGAGGGCCTACGAGCAGTACTTC
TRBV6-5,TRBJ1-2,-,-,CASRGGAQGYTF,TGTGCCAGCAGAGGGGGGGCTCAGGGCTACACCTTC
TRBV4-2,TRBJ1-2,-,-,CASSQWDGYTF,TGTGCCAGCAGCCAATGGGATGGCTACACCTTC
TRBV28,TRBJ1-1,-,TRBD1,CASRVGQMNTEAFF,TGTGCCAGCAGGGTGGGACAGATGAACACTGAAGCTTTCTTT
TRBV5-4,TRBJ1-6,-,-,CASSENPWGTRNSPLHF,TGTGCCAGCAGCGAGAACCCCTGGGGGACACGGAATTCACCCCTCCACTTT
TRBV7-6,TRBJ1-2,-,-,CASSPPPDGHYGYTF,TGTGCCAGCAGCCCCCCGCCGGACGGGCACTATGGCTACACCTTC
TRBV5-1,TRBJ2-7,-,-,CASSFRTGYYEQYF,TGCGCCAGCAGCTTCCGTACAGGGTACTACGAGCAGTACTTC
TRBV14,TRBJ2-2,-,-,CASSLTGMNTGELFF,TGTGCCAGCAGCCTTACAGGGATGAACACCGGGGAGCTGTTTTTT
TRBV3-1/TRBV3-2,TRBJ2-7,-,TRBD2,CASSQLSGRAYYEQYF,TGTGCCAGCAGCCAGCTTAGCGGGAGGGCATACTACGAGCAGTACTTC
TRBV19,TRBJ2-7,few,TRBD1,CASSSGQGILYEQYF,TGTGCCAGTAGTTCAGGACAGGGAATTTTGTACGAGCAGTACTTC
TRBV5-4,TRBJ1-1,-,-,CASSPTTQGQRNTEAFF,TGTGCCAGCAGCCCAACCACCCAAGGACAGCGGAACACTGAAGCTTTCTTT
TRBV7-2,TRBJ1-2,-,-,CASSLGGGHYGYTF,TGTGCCAGCAGCTTAGGAGGAGGGCACTATGGCTACACCTTC
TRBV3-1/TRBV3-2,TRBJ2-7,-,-,CASSQDALLYEQYF,TGTGCCAGCAGCCAAGACGCTCTCCTTTACGAGCAGTACTTC
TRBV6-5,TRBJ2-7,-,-,CASGSGSYEQYF,TGTGCCAGCGGCTCCGGCTCCTACGAGCAGTACTTC
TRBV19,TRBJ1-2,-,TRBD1,CASSMDRGLYYGYTF,TGTGCCAGTAGTATGGACAGGGGCCTTTACTATGGCTACACCTTC
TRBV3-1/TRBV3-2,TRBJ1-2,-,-,CASSQAAGREVSGYTF,TGTGCCAGCAGCCAAGCCGCAGGGAGGGAAGTTAGTGGCTACACCTTC
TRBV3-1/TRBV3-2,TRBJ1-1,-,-,CASSQGWEMAFF,TGTGCCAGCAGCCAAGGGTGGGAAATGGCTTTCTTT
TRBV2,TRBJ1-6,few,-,CASSEARNSPLHF,TGTGCCAGCAGTGAAGCTCGAAATTCACCCCTCCACTTT
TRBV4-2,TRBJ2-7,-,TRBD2,CASSAPGTSDYEQYF,TGTGCCAGCAGCGCACCCGGGACTAGCGACTACGAGCAGTACTTC
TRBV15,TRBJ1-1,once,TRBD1,CATMRTGDTEAFF,TGTGCCACCATGAGGACAGGGGACACTGAAGCTTTCTTT
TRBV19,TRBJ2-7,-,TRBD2,CASSWGLAYEQYF,TGTGCCAGTAGTTGGGGACTAGCCTACGAGCAGTACTTC
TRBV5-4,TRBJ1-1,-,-,CASSLRGMWTEAFF,TGTGCCAGCAGCTTGCGAGGGATGTGGACTGAAGCTTTCTTT
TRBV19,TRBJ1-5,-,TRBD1,CASRTTLTGANQPQHF,TGTGCCAGTAGGACCACCTTAACAGGGGCTAATCAGCCCCAGCATTTT
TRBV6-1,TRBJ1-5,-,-,CASSDWGPGQTQPQHF,TGTGCCAGCAGTGATTGGGGGCCGGGACAAACTCAGCCCCAGCATTTT
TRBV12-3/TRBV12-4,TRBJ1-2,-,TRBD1,CASGGWTGSGYTF,TGTGCCAGCGGGGGCTGGACAGGGTCAGGCTACACCTTC
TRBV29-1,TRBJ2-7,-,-,CSVVTGAYEQYF,TGCAGCGTTGTCACAGGCGCCTACGAGCAGTACTTC
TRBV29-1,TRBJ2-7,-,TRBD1,CSVGQGIYEQYF,TGCAGCGTCGGACAGGGTATCTACGAGCAGTACTTC
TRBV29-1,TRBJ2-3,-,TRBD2,CSVLTLTSGGRADTQYF,TGCAGCGTCTTAACCCTGACTAGCGGAGGAAGGGCAGATACGCAGTATTTT
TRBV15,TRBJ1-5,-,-,CATGVQHNQPQHF,TGTGCCACCGGAGTACAGCACAATCAGCCCCAGCATTTT
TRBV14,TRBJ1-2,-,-,CASSPGPQGYTF,TGTGCCAGCAGTCCCGGGCCGCAAGGCTACACCTTC
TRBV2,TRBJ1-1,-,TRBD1,CASSLTLRDRGRTEAFF,TGTGCCAGCAGTTTGACATTAAGGGACAGGGGGAGAACTGAAGCTTTCTTT
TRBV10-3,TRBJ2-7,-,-,CAISETRGLKRYEQYF,TGTGCCATCAGTGAGACCCGGGGTCTTAAGAGGTACGAGCAGTACTTC
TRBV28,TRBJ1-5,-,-,CASSLTVGSYSNQPQHF,TGTGCCAGCAGTTTGACAGTTGGGAGCTATAGCAATCAGCCCCAGCATTTT
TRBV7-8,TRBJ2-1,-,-,CASSPGEVGQFF,TGTGCCAGCAGCCCAGGGGAAGTCGGGCAGTTCTTC
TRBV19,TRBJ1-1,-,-,CASSFLGGRGTEAFF,TGTGCCAGTAGCTTCCTTGGGGGGAGGGGCACTGAAGCTTTCTTT
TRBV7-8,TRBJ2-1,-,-,CASSQSGEQFF,TGTGCCAGCAGCCAATCAGGTGAGCAGTTCTTC
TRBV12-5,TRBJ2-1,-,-,CASGLVIGAEQFF,TGTGCTAGTGGTTTGGTTATTGGAGCGGAGCAGTTCTTC
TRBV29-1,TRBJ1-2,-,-,CSVGISRGGSGYTF,TGCAGCGTTGGGATTAGTAGGGGGGGCTCCGGCTACACCTTC
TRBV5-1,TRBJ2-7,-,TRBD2,CASSPSGGRAYEQYF,TGCGCCAGCAGTCCCTCTGGCGGGAGGGCGTACGAGCAGTACTTC
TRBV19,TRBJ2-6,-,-,CASSISGANVLTF,TGTGCCAGTAGTATCTCTGGGGCCAACGTCCTGACTTTC
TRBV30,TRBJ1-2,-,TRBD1,CAWSAHTGVNGYTF,TGTGCCTGGAGTGCCCATACAGGGGTCAATGGCTACACCTTC
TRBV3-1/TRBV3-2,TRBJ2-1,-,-,CASSQALNPNEQFF,TGTGCCAGCAGCCAAGCCTTGAACCCCAATGAGCAGTTCTTC
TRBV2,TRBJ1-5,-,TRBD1,CASSVTGVQPQHF,TGTGCCAGCAGTGTGACAGGGGTTCAGCCCCAGCATTTT
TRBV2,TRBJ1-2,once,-,CASSEGQAYGYTF,TGTGCCAGCAGTGAAGGCCAAGCCTATGGCTACACCTTC
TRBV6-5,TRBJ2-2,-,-,CATKRGNTGELFF,TGTGCCACCAAACGGGGGAACACCGGGGAGCTGTTTTTT
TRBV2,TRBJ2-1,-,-,CASRFPVSNEQFF,TGTGCCAGCAGGTTTCCAGTCTCCAATGAGCAGTTCTTC
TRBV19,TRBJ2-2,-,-,CASSIDRATGELFF,TGTGCCAGTAGTATAGATCGGGCTACCGGGGAGCTGTTTTTT
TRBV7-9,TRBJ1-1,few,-,CASSRGQGGTEAFF,TGTGCCAGCAGCCGCGGGCAGGGAGGCACTGAAGCTTTCTTT